This TCR beta chain emerged from a study of lymphopenia after photon versus proton radiotherapy. The study, taken as a whole, reports: Post-nadir diversity loss with photons came from oligoclonal expansion, particularly CD8+ Temra cells. Photon-treated patients lost naive T cells and TCR diversity; proton-treated stayed stable. In patients who died, overall survival fell as post-nadir TCR diversity dropped more.

The germline CDR1 and CDR2 sequences are SGHNT and YYREEE (reference sequence). Trimming took off 0 bases at V and 4 bases at J, with 14 bases between the two ends. This CDR3 has 15 residues. The table came from immunoSEQ multiplex PCR; TCRdb's copy has only in-frame clones and leaves some out. Of approximately 35,000 clones listed, approximately 87% are singletons. Turning to this clone: Its antigen is still unknown.

The sequence derives from a woman aged 45-59 years with pancreatic cancer. Sequencing was performed on peripheral blood, taken from a patient treated with photon-based radiotherapy. This chain connects TRBV5-4 to TRBJ2-7; D unresolved. CDR3 loop: CASSLVGGMSYEQYF. DNA for the CDR3: TGTGCCAGCAGCTTGGTTGGCGGAATGAGTTACGAGCAGTACTTC.